This TCR beta chain was documented in a study of T-cell reconstitution after alpha-beta-depleted transplantation in children. This clonotype was detected a few times. The authors prepared the TCRbeta library with unique molecular identifiers. From the PCR reads, TCRdb called clonotypes with MiXCR, one entry per CDR3 protein. Among about 360,000 distinct CDR3 sequences listed, less than 15% were seen once. Trimming removed 4 bases from V and 10 bases from J, with 14 bases in between. The CDR3 covers 12 residues. CDR1 SGDLS and CDR2 YYNGEE come from the germline V gene. The J gene is TRBJ1-1, the V gene TRBV9, with D unclear. The specimen comprised PBMCs, sampled from the stem cell graft. The TCR sequence derives from a human donor who donated a stem cell graft to a child with Fanconi anemia. CDR3 sequence: CASSPTDVRAFF. In DNA, the CDR3 is TGTGCCAGCAGCCCTACCGACGTCCGAGCTTTCTTT.